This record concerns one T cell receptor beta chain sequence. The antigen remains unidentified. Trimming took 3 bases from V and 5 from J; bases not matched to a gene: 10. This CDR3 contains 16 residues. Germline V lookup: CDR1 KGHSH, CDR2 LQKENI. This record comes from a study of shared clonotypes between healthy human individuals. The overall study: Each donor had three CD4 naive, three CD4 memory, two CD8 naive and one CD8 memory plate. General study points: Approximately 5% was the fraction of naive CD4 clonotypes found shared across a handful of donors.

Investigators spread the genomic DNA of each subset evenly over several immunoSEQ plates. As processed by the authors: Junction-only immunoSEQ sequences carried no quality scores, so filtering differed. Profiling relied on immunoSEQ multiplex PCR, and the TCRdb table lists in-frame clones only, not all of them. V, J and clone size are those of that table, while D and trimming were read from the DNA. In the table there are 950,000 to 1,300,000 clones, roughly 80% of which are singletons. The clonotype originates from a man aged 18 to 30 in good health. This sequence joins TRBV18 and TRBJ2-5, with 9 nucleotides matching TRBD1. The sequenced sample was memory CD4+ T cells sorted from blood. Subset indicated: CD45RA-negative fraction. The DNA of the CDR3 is TGTGCCAGCTCACCCCCGGGACAGGGTGTTTTGGAGACCCAGTACTTC. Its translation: CASSPPGQGVLETQYF.